This entry lists 17 T cell receptor beta chains sequenced from one sample in a study of post-analysis software for immune sequencing data. cDNA libraries of TCR beta carried unique molecular identifiers. TCRdb used MiXCR to reprocess the PCR reads, holding one entry per CDR3 protein. The table shows approximately 770,000 distinct CDR3 sequences, with just over 45% occurring only once. Study-wide points: TRBV segments more frequent in patients than in controls numbered roughly 5 and included TRBV5-6, TRBV5-1 and TRBV20-1.

Their cognate antigens are unknown. The sequencing input was blood. All receptors derive from a girl aged 10 to 17 with multiple sclerosis.

In this sample, this clonotype turned up a few times. The rearrangement links TRBV13 to TRBJ2-7; TRBD2 matches 11 bases. V shed 1 base and J 3 bases; nucleotides not matched to a gene: 5. Germline-derived CDR1 and CDR2 are PRHDT and FYEKMQ (reference sequence). This CDR3 comprises 16 residues. CDR3 in DNA: TGTGCCAGCAGCTTAGTATCCACTAGCGGGAGCTACGAGCAGTACTTC. It translates to CASSLVSTSGSYEQYF.

There are a few counts of this clonotype. This chain's CDR3 is CASSPDGGDYGYTF. The DNA of the CDR3 is TGTGCCAGCAGCCCAGACGGGGGAGACTATGGCTACACCTTC. This chain uses TRBV7-2 with TRBJ1-2, with a tentative D call TRBD1 (5 bases). This CDR3 is 14 amino acids long. Germline CDR1 and CDR2: SGHTA and FQGNSA. Trimming removed 5 bases at V and 3 bases at J, with 13 bases between.

The V and J genes are TRBV11-1 and TRBJ2-1; tentatively, D is TRBD2 (5 bases). CDR3 length: 22 residues. Trimming removed 5 bases at V and 0 bases at J, with 32 bases between. In germline, CDR1 is SGHAT, CDR2 FQDESV (reference sequence). CDR3 amino acids: CASSLLPFVGSNSPSSYNEQFF. The CDR3 bases are TGTGCCAGCAGCCTACTACCCTTTGTTGGGAGCAACTCGCCTAGCTCCTACAATGAGCAGTTCTTC.

The gene calls are TRBV28 and TRBJ2-1; 7 nucleotides agree with TRBD2. The junction had 9 bases not matched to a gene; V was cut back by 6 bases and J by 4 bases. This CDR3 contains 15 residues. Germline CDR1 reads MDHEN; CDR2 reads SYDVKM. CDR3 sequence (DNA): TGTGCCAGCAGCCTCCGTCGGGAGGATTACAATGAGCAGTTCTTC. Encoded protein: CASSLRREDYNEQFF.

This chain uses TRBV7-9 with TRBJ1-1; D uncertain. The V end lost 1 base, the J end lost 10 bases, and 7 bases lay between the germline ends. Germline CDR1 reads SEHNR; CDR2 reads FQNEAQ (reference sequence). There are 11 residues in the CDR3. The CDR3 nucleotides are TGTGCCAGCAGCTTAGAAAGTCCAGCTTTCTTT. This codes for CASSLESPAFF.

The chain links TRBV6-5 to TRBJ2-1, with a tentative D call TRBD1 (5 bases). This CDR3 contains 13 residues. Germline-derived CDR1 and CDR2 are MNHEY and SVGAGI. Trimming removed 7 bases at V and 7 bases at J, with 14 bases between. CDR3 sequence reads: CASKSGFGNEQFF. CDR3 sequence (DNA): TGTGCCAGCAAATCAGGGTTTGGAAATGAGCAGTTCTTC.

This clonotype has more than one count but fewer than ten. The chain joins TRBV29-1 to TRBJ2-1; D might be TRBD2 (5 bases). Germline loops: CDR1 SQVTM, CDR2 ANQGSEA. This CDR3 comprises 14 residues. The V gene lost 8 bases and the J gene lost 0 bases, with 14 bases spanning the gap. CDR3 protein: CSLTRTSSYNEQFF. The DNA of the CDR3 is TGCAGCCTTACCAGGACTTCCTCCTACAATGAGCAGTTCTTC.

This sequence joins TRBV28 and TRBJ2-7, with D possibly TRBD2 on 5 matching bases. There are 14 residues in the CDR3. In germline, CDR1 is MDHEN, CDR2 SYDVKM. With 5 bases removed from V and 4 bases from J, the gap between germline ends came to 15 bases. The chain's CDR3 is CASSNTGRGYEQYF. CDR3 in DNA: TGTGCCAGCAGTAACACGGGTCGGGGATACGAGCAGTACTTC.

Notes on this clonotype: An end of the junction does not agree with germline; a read error may underlie this. V is TRBV20-1 and J is TRBJ2-1; 12 bases fit TRBD2. CDR1 is DFQATT and CDR2 is SNEGSKA in the germline V gene (reference sequence). There are 17 residues in the CDR3. The CDR3 DNA reads TGCAGTGCTCGTTCACTAGCGGGAGGTTTCCCCTACAATGGGCAGTTCTTC. Protein: CSARSLAGGFPYNGQFF.

This chain uses TRBV20-1 with TRBJ2-7; a possible D gene is TRBD1 (6 bases). CDR3 length equals 14 residues. The germline V and J ends were trimmed by 3 bases and 4 bases, with 16 bases remaining between them. Per the germline V gene, CDR1 is DFQATT and CDR2 is SNEGSKA (reference sequence). In DNA form, the CDR3 reads TGCAGTGCTAGCCGCGGGTCAGGGGTATACGAGCAGTACTTC. This encodes CSASRGSGVYEQYF.

The chain combines TRBV29-1 with TRBJ2-5, with D possibly matching TRBD2 (6 bases). Looked up from germline, CDR1 is SQVTM and CDR2 is ANQGSEA. The CDR3 consists of 12 residues. Trimming pared 7 bases from V and 1 base from J, leaving 10 bases between. Here the CDR3 DNA reads TGCAGCGGGAGGGGCAGCCAAGAGACCCAGTACTTC. This codes for CSGRGSQETQYF.

This clonotype was picked up a small number of times. The chain uses TRBV15 and TRBJ2-1, with 12 bases matching TRBD2. This CDR3 contains 20 residues. V shed 5 bases and J 0 bases; nucleotides not matched to a gene: 14. The V gene's germline CDR1 is LNHNV and CDR2 YYDKDF (reference sequence). This CDR3 is CATSVQPLGLAGSSYNEQFF. The CDR3, as DNA: TGTGCCACCAGCGTCCAACCCCTAGGACTAGCGGGGAGCTCCTACAATGAGCAGTTCTTC.

In this sample, this clonotype turned up a few times. The chain carries TRBV29-1 and TRBJ2-7, with 8 bases lining up with TRBD1. The trim removed 7 bases at V and 6 bases at J, leaving 8 bases unmatched. Germline V gene lookup returns CDR1 SQVTM and CDR2 ANQGSEA. The CDR3 has 12 residues. Here the CDR3 DNA reads TGCAGCGGGACAGGGATGACTTCCGAGCAGTACTTC. Its protein product is CSGTGMTSEQYF.

This chain uses TRBV6-2 or TRBV6-3 with TRBJ2-4; D is ambiguous. The DNA matches TRBJ2-7 better at its end, which makes the J call doubtful. Germline loops: CDR1 MNHEY, CDR2 SVGEGT. This CDR3 region has 12 residues. The CDR3 region has the DNA TGTGCCAGCAGCGCGATGCGGCCCGAGCAGTACTTC. This codes for CASSAMRPEQYF.

The gene calls are TRBV28 and TRBJ2-3; 8 bases map to TRBD1. In germline, CDR1 is MDHEN, CDR2 SYDVKM. The CDR3 extends over 17 amino acids. The ends lost 6 bases at V and 4 bases at J; junction bases unmatched: 15. The CDR3 coding sequence is TGTGCCAGCAGCCTCACCCGACAGGGGATGCTTTCAGATACGCAGTATTTT. Amino acids: CASSLTRQGMLSDTQYF.

The V and J genes are TRBV30 and TRBJ1-5, with D maybe TRBD1 (5 bases). This CDR3 region has 13 residues. In germline, CDR1 is GTSNPN, CDR2 SVGIG (reference sequence). V shed 1 base and J shed 7 bases, with 11 bases lying between them. The CDR3: CAWSGQGGQPQHF. The CDR3 region has the DNA TGTGCCTGGAGTGGGCAGGGAGGACAGCCCCAGCATTTT.

The chain joins TRBV20-1 to TRBJ1-1; 7 nucleotides align to TRBD1. Germline-derived CDR1 and CDR2 are DFQATT and SNEGSKA (reference sequence). V dropped 4 bases and J dropped 5; count of bases not matched to a gene: 16. The CDR3 has 16 residues. DNA of the CDR3: TGCAGTGCTATCCCGACAGGGAAGGCCAAGGGGACTGAAGCTTTCTTT. Translating gives CSAIPTGKAKGTEAFF.